The 18 T cell receptor beta chains below all came from one sample that was sequenced in a study of T cell responses to AZD1222 COVID-19 vaccine. The assay was immunoSEQ multiplex PCR, and TCRdb's table has in-frame clones only and misses some. This sample yields about 150,000 clones, of which 88% are seen a single time; 5.5% to 8.5% belongs to the top ten. Sample: peripheral blood, taken after recovery from COVID-19. All receptors derive from an adult who had recovered from COVID-19.

The chain combines TRBV5-6 with TRBJ2-1, with 8 bases that match TRBD2. Germline assignment: CDR1 SGHDT and CDR2 YYEEEE. There are 17 residues in the CDR3. Trimming took 1 base from V and 7 from J; bases not matched to a gene: 13. For the CDR3, the DNA is TGTGCCAGCAGCTTGAATCTCGCGGGGGGATCGGGAAATGAGCAGTTCTTC. Its translation: CASSLNLAGGSGNEQFF.

The chain is built from TRBV7-2 and TRBJ1-3; 7 bases are shared with TRBD1. In germline, CDR1 is SGHTA, CDR2 FQGNSA. Germline trimming cut 5 bases from V and 2 bases from J; bases unmatched to any gene: 9. This CDR3 region has 16 residues. CDR3 coding DNA: TGTGCCAGCAGCATCTCTTCAGGGGGGCCTGGAAACACCATATATTTT. This sequence encodes CASSISSGGPGNTIYF.

There are a few counts of this clone. J is TRBJ2-6 and V is TRBV18; 7 bases are shared with TRBD1. V lost 8 bases, J lost 0 bases, and 4 bases stayed unmatched. CDR3 size: 15 residues. Germline values: CDR1 KGHSH, CDR2 LQKENI. CDR3 in DNA: TGTGCCAGCAGGACAGGCAACTCTGGGGCCAACGTCCTGACTTTC. It yields the protein CASRTGNSGANVLTF.

The chain couples TRBV12-3 or TRBV12-4 to TRBJ2-7; D is unclear. The CDR3 consists of 11 residues. The V end was cut by 3 bases, the J end by 4 bases, with 4 bases between. CDR3 in DNA: TGTGCCAGCAGTTTCGGTTACGAGCAGTACTTC. Its translation: CASSFGYEQYF.

The chain combines TRBV3-1 (or the pseudogene TRBV3-2) with TRBJ1-2; D not certain. Germline values: CDR1 LGHDT, CDR2 YNNKEL (reference sequence). V was cut by 4 bases and J by 4 bases, with 7 bases left in between. CDR3 length: 12 amino acids. CDR3 amino acids: CASSLASYGYTF. The CDR3 coding sequence is TGTGCCAGCAGCCTGGCGAGCTATGGCTACACCTTC.

This clone was observed a handful of times. The CDR3 region has the DNA TGTGCCAGCAGTTCCCCCTACAGACTAGCGGGATCGGACGAGCAGTACTTC. This translates into CASSSPYRLAGSDEQYF. The chain links TRBV28 to TRBJ2-7; the match to TRBD2 covers 11 bases. The V segment lost 4 bases and the J segment 5 bases; nucleotides outside the gene matches: 13. The CDR3 sequence is 17 residues long. Germline CDR1 and CDR2: MDHEN and SYDVKM.

The rearrangement joins TRBV12-3 or TRBV12-4 to TRBJ2-7; the D is unclear. V gave up 2 bases and J gave up 2 bases, with 7 bases separating them. The CDR3 loop spans 13 amino acids. The CDR3 loop is CASSLPLPYEQYF. CDR3 coding DNA: TGTGCCAGCAGTTTACCCCTTCCCTACGAGCAGTACTTC.

V usage is TRBV5-6 and J usage is TRBJ1-2; D gene uncertain. This CDR3 is 11 amino acids long. CDR1 is SGHDT and CDR2 is YYEEEE in the germline V gene. Trimming shortened V by 0 bases and J by 7 bases, and 4 bases separated the two germline ends. CDR3 residues: CASSLDAGYTF. Here the CDR3 DNA reads TGTGCCAGCAGCTTGGACGCTGGCTACACCTTC.

Comments on this clone: Different DNA sequences within this sample yield the same CDR3. The chain recombines TRBV7-9 with TRBJ2-7, with TRBD1 as a possible D gene (6 bases). The CDR3 has 13 amino acids. Germline V CDR1 and CDR2: SEHNR, FQNEAQ (reference sequence). Trimming took off 4 bases at V and 1 base at J, with 8 bases between the two ends. The CDR3 nucleotides are TGTGCCAGCAGCTCTGACAGGTCCTACGAGCAGTACTTC. This translates into CASSSDRSYEQYF.

This clone was observed a handful of times. The chain combines TRBV4-1 with TRBJ2-7; D may be TRBD2 (6 bases). Germline-derived CDR1 and CDR2 are MGHRA and YSYEKL. The CDR3 runs to 13 residues. The ends were cut back, 3 bases at V and 5 bases at J, with 11 bases in the middle. This CDR3 is CASSHSTSNEQYF. DNA for the CDR3: TGCGCCAGCAGCCACTCGACTAGTAACGAGCAGTACTTC.

V gene TRBV7-2 combines with J gene TRBJ2-1; a weak D match, TRBD2 (6 bases). V was trimmed by 3 bases and J by 10 bases, leaving 10 bases between them. This CDR3 contains 12 residues. Germline assignment: CDR1 SGHTA and CDR2 FQGNSA. The CDR3 DNA follows: TGTGCCAGCAGCTTGAGGGGAGGCGAGCAGTTCTTC. Its translation is CASSLRGGEQFF.

The chain carries TRBV5-5 and TRBJ1-1; D is uncertain. Germline V gene data show CDR1 as SGHKS and CDR2 as YYEKEE (reference sequence). CDR3 length: 15 residues. Trimming took 0 bases from V and 2 from J, leaving 11 bases between them. The CDR3 loop is CASSLVGRVNTEAFF. The CDR3 bases are TGTGCCAGCAGCTTGGTGGGCAGAGTAAACACTGAAGCTTTCTTT.

This clone was found once. J is TRBJ2-2 and V is TRBV5-1, with 10 bases fitting TRBD2. This CDR3 spans 15 amino acids. Germline lookup yields CDR1 SGHRS and CDR2 YFSETQ. Unmatched junction bases numbered 2, after V lost 0 bases and J lost 6 bases. In DNA, the CDR3 is TGCGCCAGCAGCTTGGAGCTAGCGGGGGCCGGGGAGCTGTTTTTT. Translated: CASSLELAGAGELFF. Full variable domain (missing parts from reference TRBV5-1 and TRBJ2-2): KAGVTQTPRYLIKTRGQQVTLSCSPISGHRSVSWYQQTPGQGLQFLFEYFSETQRNKGNFPGRFSGRQFSNSRSEMNVSTLELGDSALYLCASSLELAGAGELFFGEGSRLTVL.

The CDR3 loop is CASSVVGQGATYGYTF. In DNA, the CDR3 is TGTGCCAGCAGCGTAGTCGGACAGGGGGCGACCTATGGCTACACCTTC. V usage is TRBV9 and J usage is TRBJ1-2; 11 bases fit TRBD1. Per germline, CDR1 SGDLS and CDR2 YYNGEE. Germline trimming cut 0 bases from V and 4 bases from J; bases unmatched to any gene: 5. This CDR3 is 16 amino acids long.

The chain combines TRBV6-2 or TRBV6-3 with TRBJ2-7; D is unresolved. Germline values: CDR1 MNHEY, CDR2 SVGEGT. This CDR3 has 15 amino acids. The V gene lost 0 bases and the J gene lost 2 bases, with 11 bases spanning the gap. CDR3 region: CASSYSIPGPYEQYF. In DNA form, the CDR3 reads TGTGCCAGCAGTTACTCGATTCCTGGCCCCTACGAGCAGTACTTC.

The CDR3 loop is CASSTKTGGEAFF. The CDR3 nucleotides are TGTGCCAGCTCAACGAAGACTGGTGGTGAAGCTTTCTTT. This chain connects TRBV18 to TRBJ1-1; D gene ambiguous. The CDR3 covers 13 residues. The ends were cut back, 5 bases at V and 7 bases at J, with 14 bases in the middle. Looked up from germline, CDR1 is KGHSH and CDR2 is LQKENI.

The rearrangement uses TRBV21-1 and TRBJ1-1. TRBV21-1 is termed a pseudogene. The CDR3 consists of 13 residues. CDR3 protein: CASSKEAYAEAFF. For the CDR3, the DNA is TGTGCCAGCAGCAAAGAGGCCTACGCTGAAGCTTTCTTT.

J is TRBJ2-7 and V is TRBV6-1, with 11 bases aligning to TRBD2. The CDR3 is 15 amino acids. The trim removed 2 bases at V and 7 bases at J, leaving 7 bases unmatched. The germline V gene encodes CDR1 MNHNS and CDR2 SASEGT. Here the CDR3 reads CASSEILGLAVEQYF. The CDR3 DNA reads TGTGCCAGCAGTGAAATTCTGGGACTAGCGGTAGAGCAGTACTTC.